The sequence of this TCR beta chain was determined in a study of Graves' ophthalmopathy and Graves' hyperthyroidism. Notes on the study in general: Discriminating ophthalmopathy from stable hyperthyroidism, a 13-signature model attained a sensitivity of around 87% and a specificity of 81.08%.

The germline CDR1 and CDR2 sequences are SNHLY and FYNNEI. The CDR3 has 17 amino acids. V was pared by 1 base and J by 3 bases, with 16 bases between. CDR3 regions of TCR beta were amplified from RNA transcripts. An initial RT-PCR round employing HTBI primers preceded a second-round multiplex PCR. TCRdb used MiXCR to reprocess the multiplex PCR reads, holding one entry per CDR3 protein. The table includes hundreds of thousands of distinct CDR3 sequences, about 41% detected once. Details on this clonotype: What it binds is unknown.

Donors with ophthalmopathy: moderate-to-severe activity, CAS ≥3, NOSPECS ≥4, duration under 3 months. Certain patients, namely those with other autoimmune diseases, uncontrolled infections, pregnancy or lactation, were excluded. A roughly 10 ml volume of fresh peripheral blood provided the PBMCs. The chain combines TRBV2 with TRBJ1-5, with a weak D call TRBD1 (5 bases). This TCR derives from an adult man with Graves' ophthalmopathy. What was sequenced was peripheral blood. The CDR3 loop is CASSEVAGRFNNQPQHF. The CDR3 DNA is TGTGCCAGCAGTGAAGTCGCAGGGCGGTTTAACAATCAGCCCCAGCATTTT.